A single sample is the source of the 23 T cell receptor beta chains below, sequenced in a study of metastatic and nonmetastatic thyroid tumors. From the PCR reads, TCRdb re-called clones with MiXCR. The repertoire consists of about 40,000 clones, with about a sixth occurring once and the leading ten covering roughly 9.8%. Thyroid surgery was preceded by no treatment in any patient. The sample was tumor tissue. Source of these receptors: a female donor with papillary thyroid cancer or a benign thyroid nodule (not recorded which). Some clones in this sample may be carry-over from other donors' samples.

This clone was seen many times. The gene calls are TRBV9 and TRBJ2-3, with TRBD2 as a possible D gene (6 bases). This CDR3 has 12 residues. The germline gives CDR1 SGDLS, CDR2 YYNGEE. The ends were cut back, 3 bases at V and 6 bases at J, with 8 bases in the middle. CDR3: CASSAGGDTQYF. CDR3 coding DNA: TGTGCCAGCAGCGCTGGAGGGGATACGCAGTATTTT.

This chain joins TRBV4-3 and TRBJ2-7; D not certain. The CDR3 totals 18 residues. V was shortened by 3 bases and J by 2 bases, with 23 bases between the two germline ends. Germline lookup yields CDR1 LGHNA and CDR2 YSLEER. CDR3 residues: CASSQQLSVSQAAYEQYF. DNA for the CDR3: TGCGCCAGCAGCCAGCAACTATCTGTTAGCCAGGCGGCCTACGAGCAGTACTTC.

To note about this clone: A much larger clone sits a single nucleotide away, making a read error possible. The CDR3 loop is CSSSLRDAPYEQYF. The CDR3 bases are TGTTCCAGCAGCCTCCGGGACGCCCCCTACGAGCAGTACTTC. This chain connects TRBV7-9 to TRBJ2-7; either TRBD1 or TRBD2 may supply D (5 bases each). This CDR3 region has 14 residues. Germline V gene lookup returns CDR1 SEHNR and CDR2 FQNEAQ (reference sequence).

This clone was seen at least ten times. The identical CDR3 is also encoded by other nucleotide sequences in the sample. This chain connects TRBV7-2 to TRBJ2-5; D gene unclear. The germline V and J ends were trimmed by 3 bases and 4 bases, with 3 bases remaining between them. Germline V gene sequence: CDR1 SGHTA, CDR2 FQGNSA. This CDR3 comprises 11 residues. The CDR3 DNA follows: TGTGCCAGCAGCTTGTTAGAGACCCAGTACTTC. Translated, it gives CASSLLETQYF. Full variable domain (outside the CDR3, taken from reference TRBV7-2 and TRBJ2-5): GAGVSQSPSNKVTEKGKDVELRCDPISGHTALYWYRQSLGQGLEFLIYFQGNSAPDKSGLPSDRFSAERTGGSVSTLTIQRTQQEDSAVYLCASSLLETQYFGPGTRLLVL.

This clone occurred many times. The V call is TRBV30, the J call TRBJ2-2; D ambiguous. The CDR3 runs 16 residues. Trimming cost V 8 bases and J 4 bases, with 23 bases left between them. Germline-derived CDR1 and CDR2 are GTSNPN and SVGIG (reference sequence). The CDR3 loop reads CARRSGSLVGTGELFF. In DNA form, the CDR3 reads TGTGCCCGAAGGTCGGGCTCCCTCGTGGGCACCGGGGAGCTGTTTTTT.

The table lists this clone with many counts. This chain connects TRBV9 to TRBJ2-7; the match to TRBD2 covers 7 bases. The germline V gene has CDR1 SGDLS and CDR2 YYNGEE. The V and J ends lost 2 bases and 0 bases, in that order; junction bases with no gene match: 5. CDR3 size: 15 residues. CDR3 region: CASSVGGTYSYEQYF. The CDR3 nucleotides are TGTGCCAGCAGCGTGGGGGGGACTTACTCCTACGAGCAGTACTTC.

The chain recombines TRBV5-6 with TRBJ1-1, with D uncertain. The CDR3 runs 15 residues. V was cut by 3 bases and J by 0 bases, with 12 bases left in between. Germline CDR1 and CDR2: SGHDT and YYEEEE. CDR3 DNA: TGTGCCAGCAGCTCAACGCTGGGTATGAACACTGAAGCTTTCTTT. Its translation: CASSSTLGMNTEAFF.

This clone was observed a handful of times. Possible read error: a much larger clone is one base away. As DNA, the CDR3 is TGTGCCGTCACAGGCCTCTACACCGGGGAGCTGTTTTTT. Translating gives CAVTGLYTGELFF. The V call is TRBV30, the J call TRBJ2-2, with a weak D call TRBD1 (5 bases). The germline gives CDR1 GTSNPN, CDR2 SVGIG (reference sequence). Trimming left V 8 bases short and J 3 bases short, with 13 bases between. CDR3 length: 13 amino acids.

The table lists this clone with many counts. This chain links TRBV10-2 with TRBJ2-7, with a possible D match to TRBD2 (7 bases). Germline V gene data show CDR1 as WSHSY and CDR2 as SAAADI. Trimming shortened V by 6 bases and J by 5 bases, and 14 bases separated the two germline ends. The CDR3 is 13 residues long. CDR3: CASSSGEGDEQYF. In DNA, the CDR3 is TGCGCCAGCAGCTCAGGGGAGGGCGACGAGCAGTACTTC.

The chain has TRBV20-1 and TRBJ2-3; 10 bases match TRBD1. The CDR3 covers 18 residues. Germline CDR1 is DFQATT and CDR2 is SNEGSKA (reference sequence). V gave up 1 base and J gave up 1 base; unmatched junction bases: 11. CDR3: CSARALGTGVLGTDTQYF. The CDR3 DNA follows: TGCAGTGCTAGAGCTTTGGGGACAGGGGTCTTGGGCACAGATACGCAGTATTTT.

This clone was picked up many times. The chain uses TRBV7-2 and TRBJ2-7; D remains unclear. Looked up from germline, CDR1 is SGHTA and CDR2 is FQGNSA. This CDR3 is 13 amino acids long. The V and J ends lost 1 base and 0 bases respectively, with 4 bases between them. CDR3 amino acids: CASSLGFSYEQYF. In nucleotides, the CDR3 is TGTGCCAGCAGCTTAGGGTTCTCCTACGAGCAGTACTTC.

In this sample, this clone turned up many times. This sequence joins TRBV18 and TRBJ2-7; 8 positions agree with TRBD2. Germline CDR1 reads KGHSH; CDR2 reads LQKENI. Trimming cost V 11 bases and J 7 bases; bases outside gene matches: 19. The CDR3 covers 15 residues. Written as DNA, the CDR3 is TGTGCCTCGAGGTCACTAGCGGCGAGGGCAACGGAGCAGTACTTC. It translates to CASRSLAARATEQYF.

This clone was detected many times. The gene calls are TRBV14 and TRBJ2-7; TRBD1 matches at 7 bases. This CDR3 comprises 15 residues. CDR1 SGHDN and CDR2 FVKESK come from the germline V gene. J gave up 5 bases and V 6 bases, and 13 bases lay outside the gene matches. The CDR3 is CASSSDREWFDEQYF. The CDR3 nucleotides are TGTGCCAGCAGTTCCGACAGGGAGTGGTTTGACGAGCAGTACTTC.

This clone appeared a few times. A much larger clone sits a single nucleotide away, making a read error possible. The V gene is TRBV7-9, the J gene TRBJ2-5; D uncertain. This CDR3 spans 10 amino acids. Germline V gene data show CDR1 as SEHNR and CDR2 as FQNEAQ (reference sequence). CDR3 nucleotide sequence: TGTGCCAGCTCAGAAGAGATCCAGTACTTC. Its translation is CASSEEIQYF. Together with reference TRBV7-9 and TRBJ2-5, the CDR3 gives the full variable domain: DTGVSQNPRHKITKRGQNVTFRCDPISEHNRLYWYRQTLGQGPEFLTYFQNEAQLEKSRLLSDRFSAERPKGSFSTLEIQRTEQGDSAMYLCASSEEIQYFGPGTRLLVL.

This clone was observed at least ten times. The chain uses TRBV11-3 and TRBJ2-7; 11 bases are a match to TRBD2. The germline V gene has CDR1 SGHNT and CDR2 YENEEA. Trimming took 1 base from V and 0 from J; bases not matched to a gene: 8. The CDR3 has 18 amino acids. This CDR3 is CASSLVPRLAGSSYEQYF. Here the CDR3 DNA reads TGTGCCAGCAGCTTAGTCCCGAGACTAGCGGGGAGCTCCTACGAGCAGTACTTC.

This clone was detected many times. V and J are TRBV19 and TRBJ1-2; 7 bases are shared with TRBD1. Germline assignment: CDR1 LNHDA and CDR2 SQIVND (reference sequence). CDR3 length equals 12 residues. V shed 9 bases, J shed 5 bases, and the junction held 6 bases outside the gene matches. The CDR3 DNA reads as TGTGCCAGCTCGACAGGGAGGTATGGCTACACCTTC. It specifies CASSTGRYGYTF.

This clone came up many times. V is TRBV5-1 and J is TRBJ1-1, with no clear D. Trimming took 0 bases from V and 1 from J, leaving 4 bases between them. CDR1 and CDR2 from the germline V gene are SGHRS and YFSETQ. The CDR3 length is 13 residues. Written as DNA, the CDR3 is TGCGCCAGCAGCTTGGCCGCGAACACTGAAGCTTTCTTT. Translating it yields CASSLAANTEAFF.

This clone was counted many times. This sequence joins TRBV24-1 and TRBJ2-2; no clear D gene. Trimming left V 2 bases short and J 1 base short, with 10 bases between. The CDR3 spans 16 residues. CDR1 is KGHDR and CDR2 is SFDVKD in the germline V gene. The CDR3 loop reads CATSDSRVENTGELFF. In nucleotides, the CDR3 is TGTGCCACCAGTGATTCACGGGTGGAGAACACCGGGGAGCTGTTTTTT.

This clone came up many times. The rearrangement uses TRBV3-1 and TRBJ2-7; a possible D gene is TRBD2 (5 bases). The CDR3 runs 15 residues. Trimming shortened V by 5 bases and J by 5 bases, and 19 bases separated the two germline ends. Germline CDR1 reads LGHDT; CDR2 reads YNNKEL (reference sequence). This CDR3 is CASSTRGISENEQYF. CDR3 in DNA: TGTGCCAGCAGCACCCGGGGTATTAGCGAGAACGAGCAGTACTTC.

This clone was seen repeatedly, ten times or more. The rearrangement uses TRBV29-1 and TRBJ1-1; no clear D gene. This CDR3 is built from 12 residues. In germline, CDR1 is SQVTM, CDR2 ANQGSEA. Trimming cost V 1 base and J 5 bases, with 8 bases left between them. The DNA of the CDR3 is TGCAGCGTTGAAGCCTCCAGGACTGAAGCTTTCTTT. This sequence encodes CSVEASRTEAFF.

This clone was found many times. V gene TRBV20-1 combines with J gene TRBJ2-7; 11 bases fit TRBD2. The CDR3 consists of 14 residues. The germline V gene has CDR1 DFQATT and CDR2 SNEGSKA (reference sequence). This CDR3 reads CSPQEGLAEGEQYF. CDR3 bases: TGCAGCCCACAAGAGGGACTAGCGGAAGGCGAGCAGTACTTC.

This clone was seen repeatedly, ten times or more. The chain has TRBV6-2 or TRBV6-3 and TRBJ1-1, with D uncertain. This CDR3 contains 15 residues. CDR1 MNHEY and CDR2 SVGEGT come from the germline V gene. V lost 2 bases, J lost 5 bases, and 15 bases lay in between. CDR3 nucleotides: TGTGCCAGCAGTTACACCCGTCCAGATTTTACTGAAGCTTTCTTT. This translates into CASSYTRPDFTEAFF.

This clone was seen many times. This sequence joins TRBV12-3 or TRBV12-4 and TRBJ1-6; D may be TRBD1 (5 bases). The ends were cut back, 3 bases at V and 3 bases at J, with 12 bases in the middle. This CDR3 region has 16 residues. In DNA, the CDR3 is TGTGCCAGCAGTTTCGGTTTAGACAGCTATAATTCACCCCTCCACTTT. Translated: CASSFGLDSYNSPLHF.